The 25 T cell receptor beta chains below come from one sample, sequenced in a study of early T cells in non-severe SARS-CoV-2 infection. TCRdb re-derived calls from the 5' RACE reads in MiXCR, one entry per CDR3 protein. The repertoire holds some 25,000 distinct CDR3 sequences, with less than 7% as singletons. Sequenced material: whole blood. These receptors originate from an adult who was a healthcare worker with PCR-confirmed SARS-CoV-2 infection or an uninfected control (not recorded which).

The rearrangement joins TRBV9 to TRBJ1-5; no clear D gene. V shed 0 bases and J shed 6 bases, with 10 bases lying between them. This CDR3 is built from 14 residues. Germline CDR1 reads SGDLS; CDR2 reads YYNGEE. The CDR3 here is CASSVAGSGQPQHF. The DNA for the CDR3 is TGTGCCAGCAGCGTAGCGGGTTCGGGTCAGCCCCAGCATTTT.

This clonotype was detected ten times or more. The chain links TRBV29-1 to TRBJ2-7; 7 bases agree with TRBD1. The V segment lost 5 bases and the J segment 2 bases; nucleotides outside the gene matches: 6. This CDR3 has 13 residues. Germline assignment: CDR1 SQVTM and CDR2 ANQGSEA. The CDR3 nucleotides are TGCAGCGTTTCAAGGGGGCTCGCCTACGAGCAGTACTTC. It yields the protein CSVSRGLAYEQYF.

This rearrangement joins TRBV13 to TRBJ2-1; D is unclear. Germline V lookup: CDR1 PRHDT, CDR2 FYEKMQ (reference sequence). V lost 2 bases and J lost 2, with 16 bases in between. The CDR3 is 17 amino acids. The CDR3 DNA reads TGTGCCAGCAGCTTACGGTCCGGACCCTCACCCTACAATGAGCAGTTCTTC. It translates to CASSLRSGPSPYNEQFF.

There are many counts of this clonotype. The gene calls are TRBV7-2 and TRBJ1-5, with a weak D call TRBD1 (5 bases). Germline loops: CDR1 SGHTA, CDR2 FQGNSA. The CDR3 runs to 14 residues. With 4 bases removed from V and 5 bases from J, the gap between germline ends came to 12 bases. In nucleotides, the CDR3 is TGTGCCAGCAGCTACGGGACGGGACATCAGCCCCAGCATTTT. This sequence encodes CASSYGTGHQPQHF.

Many counts were recorded for this clonotype. The gene calls are TRBV7-6 and TRBJ2-2, with TRBD2 matching 8 bases. The J segment lost 0 bases and the V segment lost 5 bases, leaving 14 bases of the junction unmatched. The CDR3 covers 19 residues. Germline lookup yields CDR1 SGHVS and CDR2 FNYEAQ. DNA for the CDR3: TGTGCCAGCAGCCCCGGGGGAGAGCGGGGGTACGCGAACACCGGGGAGCTGTTTTTT. It encodes CASSPGGERGYANTGELFF. The variable domain in full, completed from reference TRBV7-6 and TRBJ2-2, reads GAGVSQSPRYKVTKRGQDVALRCDPISGHVSLYWYRQALGQGPEFLTYFNYEAQQDKSGLPNDRFSAERPEGSISTLTIQRTEQRDSAMYRCASSPGGERGYANTGELFFGEGSRLTVL.

Many counts were recorded for this clonotype. The chain recombines TRBV6-1 with TRBJ1-5; D ambiguous. This CDR3 is 15 amino acids long. Germline-derived CDR1 and CDR2 are MNHNS and SASEGT. Trimming took 0 bases from V and 9 from J, leaving 15 bases between them. The CDR3, as DNA: TGTGCCAGCAGTGAAGCGCTTTCAGCTGTTCGGCCCCAGCATTTT. Translation gives CASSEALSAVRPQHF.

The sample holds many counts of this clonotype. J is TRBJ2-5 and V is TRBV6-2 or TRBV6-3; 12 nucleotides agree with TRBD1. The germline gives CDR1 MNHEY, CDR2 SVGEGT. This CDR3 region has 18 residues. With V trimmed by 2 bases and J by 5 bases, 12 bases remained unmatched. The CDR3 DNA reads as TGTGCCAGCAGTTACGACCGGGACAGGGGGCAACCCAGGGAGACCCAGTACTTC. Translating it yields CASSYDRDRGQPRETQYF.

This clonotype appeared many times. The J gene is TRBJ2-2, the V gene TRBV7-9; perhaps TRBD2 as D (5 bases). V was shortened by 5 bases and J by 1 base, with 14 bases between the two germline ends. In germline, CDR1 is SEHNR, CDR2 FQNEAQ (reference sequence). The CDR3 covers 16 residues. The CDR3 coding sequence is TGTGCCAGCAGCCCTAGACGGGGTTTGAACACCGGGGAGCTGTTTTTT. Translation: CASSPRRGLNTGELFF.

This clonotype has a handful of counts. V usage is TRBV6-1 and J usage is TRBJ2-1, with TRBD2 matching over 7 bases. The V and J ends lost 6 bases and 8 bases, in that order; junction bases with no gene match: 7. This CDR3 region has 13 residues. The germline CDR1 and CDR2 sequences are MNHNS and SASEGT. This CDR3 is CASSRTRDYEQFF. DNA for the CDR3: TGTGCCAGCAGCCGGACTAGGGACTATGAGCAGTTCTTC.

This clonotype appeared many times. V usage is TRBV15 and J usage is TRBJ2-1; 11 nucleotides align to TRBD2. The ends lost 3 bases at V and 2 bases at J; junction bases unmatched: 0. The CDR3 sequence is 15 residues long. Germline-derived CDR1 and CDR2 are LNHNV and YYDKDF (reference sequence). CDR3 sequence: CATSRTSGTYNEQFF. DNA of the CDR3: TGTGCCACCAGCAGGACTAGCGGGACCTACAATGAGCAGTTCTTC.

Only a few counts were recorded for this clonotype. The chain has TRBV28 and TRBJ1-2; TRBD1 is a possible D gene (5 bases). Trimming cost V 6 bases and J 4 bases, with 15 bases left between them. Germline values: CDR1 MDHEN, CDR2 SYDVKM. CDR3 size: 14 residues. The CDR3 here is CASSYDRGSYGYTF. In DNA, the CDR3 is TGTGCCAGCAGCTATGACAGAGGTTCCTATGGCTACACCTTC.

This clonotype came up many times. J is TRBJ2-5 and V is TRBV20-1, with D possibly matching TRBD2 (5 bases). Germline V gene lookup returns CDR1 DFQATT and CDR2 SNEGSKA (reference sequence). The CDR3 length is 11 residues. Deletions cut 6 bases from V and 3 bases from J, with 8 bases between. Here the CDR3 reads CSAPGKETQYF. In DNA, the CDR3 is TGCAGTGCCCCGGGGAAAGAGACCCAGTACTTC.

This clonotype occurred many times. The chain uses TRBV11-2 and TRBJ2-2; D might be TRBD1 (5 bases). Germline CDR1 SGHAT, CDR2 FQNNGV. CDR3 size: 13 residues. V lost 4 bases and J lost 8, with 11 bases in between. The chain's CDR3 is CASSSGPAGELFF. CDR3 nucleotide sequence: TGTGCCAGCAGCTCAGGGCCAGCGGGGGAGCTGTTTTTT.

This clonotype showed up just a few times. In DNA, the CDR3 is TGTGCCAGCTCCCGCACGGGTACGCATGGAGAGACCCAGTACTTC. It encodes CASSRTGTHGETQYF. This rearrangement joins TRBV7-9 to TRBJ2-5, with D uncertain. The CDR3 runs 15 residues. Germline V CDR1 and CDR2: SEHNR, FQNEAQ (reference sequence). V lost 8 bases, J lost 4 bases, and 20 bases lay in between. The complete variable domain, with remaining parts taken from reference TRBV7-9 and TRBJ2-5, reads DTGVSQNPRHKITKRGQNVTFRCDPISEHNRLYWYRQTLGQGPEFLTYFQNEAQLEKSRLLSDRFSAERPKGSFSTLEIQRTEQGDSAMYLCASSRTGTHGETQYFGPGTRLLVL.

This clonotype was picked up a small number of times. Given a much more abundant clone one base away, this may be a read error. The chain links TRBV28 to TRBJ1-5; a weak D match, TRBD1 (5 bases). The CDR3 has 13 amino acids. V gave up 8 bases and J gave up 6 bases, with 14 bases separating them. Germline V gene sequence: CDR1 MDHEN, CDR2 SYDVKM. CDR3 sequence reads: CASPTLGGQPQHF. Here the CDR3 DNA reads TGTGCCAGCCCGACACTTGGGGGTCAGCCCCAGCATTTT. Full variable domain (outside the CDR3, taken from reference TRBV28 and TRBJ1-5): DVKVTQSSRYLVKRTGEKVFLECVQDMDHENMFWYRQDPGLGLRLIYFSYDVKMKEKGDIPEGYSVSREKKERFSLILESASTNQTSMYLCASPTLGGQPQHFGDGTRLSIL.

This clonotype counts as medium-sized (0.01 to 0.1%). The chain combines TRBV10-2 with TRBJ1-5, with unresolved D. The CDR3 has 13 residues. Germline V gene data show CDR1 as WSHSY and CDR2 as SAAADI. Trimming took 6 bases from V and 0 from J, leaving 6 bases between them. As DNA, the CDR3 is TGCGCCAGCAGAGAGAATAGCAATCAGCCCCAGCATTTT. Encoded protein: CASRENSNQPQHF.

This clonotype is categorized as medium-sized. The chain recombines TRBV27 with TRBJ1-6; D unresolved. This CDR3 spans 16 amino acids. Germline V lookup: CDR1 MNHEY, CDR2 SMNVEV (reference sequence). Trimming left V 9 bases short and J 0 bases short, with 15 bases between. The CDR3 region is CASRAGKRSYNSPLHF. CDR3 sequence (DNA): TGTGCCAGTCGGGCCGGGAAACGCTCCTATAATTCACCCCTCCACTTT.

In its sample, this clonotype was seen many times. The chain recombines TRBV19 with TRBJ1-6; D not certain. CDR1 and CDR2 from the germline V gene are LNHDA and SQIVND (reference sequence). Trimming removed 6 bases from V and 10 bases from J, with 16 bases in between. The CDR3 length is 14 residues. The CDR3 here is CASRRGFGSSPLHF. The CDR3 region has the DNA TGTGCCAGTAGACGGGGATTTGGGAGCTCACCCCTCCACTTT.

This clonotype was picked up many times. In DNA, the CDR3 is TGTGCCAGCAGGAGCCGTGAGCTAAGCGGGGGGACCTACGAGCAGTACTTC. It translates to CASRSRELSGGTYEQYF. The J gene is TRBJ2-7, the V gene TRBV6-1; 9 nucleotides agree with TRBD2. The CDR3 has 17 amino acids. The V gene's germline CDR1 is MNHNS and CDR2 SASEGT. Germline trimming cut 6 bases from V and 2 bases from J; bases unmatched to any gene: 14.

This clonotype has a handful of counts. The rearrangement joins TRBV6-2 or TRBV6-3 to TRBJ2-7, with D possibly matching TRBD2 (6 bases). Germline V gene lookup returns CDR1 MNHEY and CDR2 SVGEGT. The CDR3 runs to 14 residues. The germline V and J ends were trimmed by 2 bases and 3 bases, with 11 bases remaining between them. CDR3 bases: TGTGCCAGCAGTTACGGGGACTCCGACTACGAGCAGTACTTC. Encoded protein: CASSYGDSDYEQYF.

Only a few counts were recorded for this clonotype. This rearrangement joins TRBV11-2 to TRBJ2-7; D unclear. CDR1 and CDR2 (germline): SGHAT, FQNNGV. The ends were cut back, 0 bases at V and 2 bases at J, with 8 bases in the middle. The CDR3 consists of 14 residues. CDR3 sequence reads: CASSLDPSPYEQYF. The DNA for the CDR3 is TGTGCCAGCAGCTTAGATCCATCTCCCTACGAGCAGTACTTC. The whole variable domain, filled in from reference TRBV11-2 and TRBJ2-7, reads EAGVAQSPRYKIIEKRQSVAFWCNPISGHATLYWYQQILGQGPKLLIQFQNNGVVDDSQLPKDRFSAERLKGVDSTLKIQPAKLEDSAVYLCASSLDPSPYEQYFGPGTRLTVT.

The gene calls are TRBV20-1 and TRBJ2-7; 12 nucleotides match TRBD2. Per germline, CDR1 DFQATT and CDR2 SNEGSKA (reference sequence). The CDR3 covers 16 residues. V was pared by 2 bases and J by 0 bases, with 5 bases of the junction left unmatched. CDR3 region: CSARSRLAGVSYEQYF. As DNA, the CDR3 is TGCAGTGCTAGATCCAGACTAGCGGGGGTCTCCTACGAGCAGTACTTC.

By frequency in the sample, this clonotype is medium-sized (0.01 to 0.1%). The rearrangement uses TRBV29-1 and TRBJ2-1; tentative D call: TRBD2 (6 bases). V lost 6 bases to trimming and J lost 2 bases, with 11 bases between them. The CDR3 contains 13 residues. Germline CDR1 reads SQVTM; CDR2 reads ANQGSEA. The CDR3 nucleotides read TGCAGCGTCAACCCGGGGGCCTACAATGAGCAGTTCTTC. This codes for CSVNPGAYNEQFF.

This clonotype was observed at least ten times. This chain uses TRBV18 with TRBJ2-3; D ambiguous. Germline CDR1 and CDR2: KGHSH and LQKENI. Trimming removed 3 bases from V and 1 base from J, with 11 bases in between. This CDR3 spans 15 amino acids. DNA of the CDR3: TGTGCCAGCTCACCTGACAAACAAGGCACAGATACGCAGTATTTT. Its translation is CASSPDKQGTDTQYF.

The rearrangement joins TRBV12-3 or TRBV12-4 to TRBJ2-7; D is unresolved. The CDR3 spans 15 residues. V gave up 6 bases and J gave up 5 bases, with 20 bases separating them. In DNA form, the CDR3 reads TGTGCCAGCAGCCCGATTGACGGATTTCTGGACGAGCAGTACTTC. It codes for CASSPIDGFLDEQYF.